A single sample is the source of the 15 T cell receptor beta chains below, sequenced in a study of OX40 agonist ivuxolimab in advanced cancers. Sequencing used immunoSEQ multiplex PCR; TCRdb keeps in-frame clones, though not all of them. This sample yields approximately 70,000 clones, of which approximately 83% are seen a single time; more than 1.4% belongs to the top ten. Sequences were derived from CD4+ or CD8+ T cells sorted from blood, sampled in a trial of the OX40 agonist ivuxolimab. The receptors here all came from an adult with an advanced solid tumor such as melanoma, head and neck, liver or kidney cancer.

This clone was picked up a small number of times. CDR3 amino acids: CASSEGQILGYTF. The CDR3 nucleotides are TGTGCCAGCAGTGAGGGACAGATATTAGGCTACACCTTC. The chain combines TRBV6-1 with TRBJ1-2; 7 nucleotides line up with TRBD1. The germline V gene has CDR1 MNHNS and CDR2 SASEGT. This CDR3 region has 13 residues. The V and J ends lost 3 bases and 8 bases, in that order; junction bases with no gene match: 6.

The chain has TRBV4-1 and TRBJ2-2; 8 bases match TRBD1. This CDR3 spans 17 amino acids. V was clipped by 0 bases and J by 4 bases; unmatched bases: 7. Germline CDR1 and CDR2: MGHRA and YSYEKL. The CDR3 bases are TGCGCCAGCAGCCAAGAGGTGACAGGGGCTGGCACCGGGGAGCTGTTTTTT. Translation gives CASSQEVTGAGTGELFF.

V is TRBV5-1 and J is TRBJ2-3, with 8 nucleotides matching TRBD2. The junction had 7 bases not matched to a gene; V was cut back by 3 bases and J by 4 bases. CDR1 SGHRS and CDR2 YFSETQ come from the germline V gene. This CDR3 is built from 15 residues. CDR3 region: CASSWGLVAADTQYF. Written as DNA, the CDR3 is TGCGCCAGCAGCTGGGGACTAGTTGCCGCAGATACGCAGTATTTT.

Only a few counts were recorded for this clone. This chain joins TRBV19 and TRBJ2-5; tentatively, D is TRBD1 or TRBD2 (5 bases each). This CDR3 region has 15 residues. The V and J ends lost 5 bases and 1 base respectively, with 14 bases between them. Germline V gene sequence: CDR1 LNHDA, CDR2 SQIVND (reference sequence). Written as DNA, the CDR3 is TGTGCCAGTAGTGGGGGACGGCAGGCCCAAGAGACCCAGTACTTC. Its translation: CASSGGRQAQETQYF. Looking up the rest from reference TRBV19 and TRBJ2-5 gives the full variable domain: DGGITQSPKYLFRKEGQNVTLSCEQNLNHDAMYWYRQDPGQGLRLIYYSQIVNDFQKGDIAEGYSVSREKKESFPLTVTSAQKNPTAFYLCASSGGRQAQETQYFGPGTRLLVL.

CDR3 in amino acids: CASSELWGRVDNGYTF. CDR3 DNA sequence: TGTGCCAGCAGTGAATTATGGGGGCGCGTGGACAATGGCTACACCTTC. This chain links TRBV6-1 with TRBJ1-2; possibly TRBD1 for D (6 bases). V shed 2 bases and J shed 6 bases, with 19 bases lying between them. This CDR3 spans 16 amino acids. Germline values: CDR1 MNHNS, CDR2 SASEGT.

The chain couples TRBV29-1 to TRBJ2-6; 10 nucleotides agree with TRBD1. Losses at the gene ends were 6 bases for V and 4 bases for J; bases not matched to a gene: 3. CDR1 is SQVTM and CDR2 is ANQGSEA in the germline V gene. There are 14 residues in the CDR3. The CDR3 bases are TGCAGCGTCGGGACAGGGGACGGGGCCAACGTCCTGACTTTC. Translated: CSVGTGDGANVLTF.

This chain joins TRBV6-1 and TRBJ2-1; D gene uncertain. The CDR3 is 15 amino acids. V lost 5 bases, J lost 8 bases, and 19 bases lay in between. CDR1 MNHNS and CDR2 SASEGT come from the germline V gene. CDR3 sequence: CASSLRAANVDEQFF. In DNA, the CDR3 is TGTGCCAGCAGTTTACGGGCTGCTAATGTGGATGAGCAGTTCTTC.

This clone came up once. The V call is TRBV5-1, the J call TRBJ2-5; maybe TRBD2 (5 bases). V was cut by 1 base and J by 2 bases, with 9 bases left in between. CDR3 length: 14 amino acids. The V gene's germline CDR1 is SGHRS and CDR2 YFSETQ. The CDR3 spells CASSLRRTQETQYF. The CDR3 region has the DNA TGCGCCAGCAGCTTGCGCAGGACTCAAGAGACCCAGTACTTC.

This clone has a handful of counts. The rearrangement joins TRBV20-1 to TRBJ2-3; a possible D gene is TRBD1 (5 bases). CDR1 DFQATT and CDR2 SNEGSKA come from the germline V gene (reference sequence). Deletions cut 6 bases from V and 10 bases from J, with 14 bases between. This CDR3 is built from 11 residues. CDR3 sequence: CSAGGAAAQYF. The CDR3 bases are TGCAGTGCAGGTGGGGCGGCCGCGCAGTATTTT.

The chain carries TRBV10-1 and TRBJ2-3, with TRBD1 matching over 8 bases. The CDR3 loop spans 16 amino acids. Germline lookup yields CDR1 WNHNN and CDR2 SYGVQD (reference sequence). Trimming took 4 bases from V and 2 from J; bases not matched to a gene: 8. For the CDR3, the DNA is TGCGCCAGCAGTGCTGGGACAGGAGTATTCACAGATACGCAGTATTTT. The encoded protein is CASSAGTGVFTDTQYF.

This clone was observed many times. The chain links TRBV30 to TRBJ2-7, with 9 bases matching TRBD1. Trimming cost V 0 bases and J 3 bases; bases outside gene matches: 9. CDR1 is GTSNPN, CDR2 SVGIG, per germline (reference sequence). The CDR3 loop spans 16 amino acids. CDR3 sequence: CAWSVRTGVVFYEQYF. The CDR3 DNA reads TGTGCCTGGAGTGTACGGACAGGGGTCGTTTTCTACGAGCAGTACTTC.

The chain has TRBV5-8 and TRBJ2-7; 8 bases fit TRBD1. Germline CDR1 SGHTS, CDR2 YDEGEE. Germline trimming cut 4 bases from V and 2 bases from J; bases unmatched to any gene: 2. This CDR3 is 13 amino acids long. The CDR3 DNA follows: TGTGCCAGCAGCGACAGGGGCCCCTACGAGCAGTACTTC. Translation gives CASSDRGPYEQYF.

This clone was detected only once. The chain links TRBV7-9 to TRBJ2-3; D perhaps matches TRBD2 (7 bases). The CDR3 length is 15 residues. Trimming left V 5 bases short and J 3 bases short, with 15 bases between. Germline assignment: CDR1 SEHNR and CDR2 FQNEAQ (reference sequence). CDR3 in amino acids: CASSNWGGRTDTQYF. CDR3 bases: TGTGCCAGCAGCAACTGGGGGGGCAGGACAGATACGCAGTATTTT.

The chain recombines TRBV5-4 with TRBJ1-2; 7 bases align to TRBD1. Germline V gene lookup returns CDR1 SGHNT and CDR2 YYREEE (reference sequence). This CDR3 contains 14 residues. Trimming removed 4 bases from V and 6 bases from J; junction bases left unmatched: 9. This CDR3 is CASSPEQGKDGYTF. The CDR3 nucleotides are TGTGCCAGCAGCCCGGAACAGGGGAAGGATGGCTACACCTTC.

This clone was observed once. The gene calls are TRBV28 and TRBJ1-2; D gene ambiguous. Trimming cost V 1 base and J 8 bases, with 17 bases left between them. Per the germline V gene, CDR1 is MDHEN and CDR2 is SYDVKM. This CDR3 region has 15 residues. CDR3 coding DNA: TGTGCCAGCAGTTTATTGGATACAGCTTTGGAGGGCTACACCTTC. This codes for CASSLLDTALEGYTF.